The 14 T cell receptor beta chains below come from one sample, sequenced in a study of cytomegalovirus exposure and HLA in healthy donors. The PCR employed 60 Vbeta primers together with 13 Jbeta primers. The table came from immunoSEQ multiplex PCR; TCRdb's copy has only in-frame clones and leaves some out. The table has fewer than 250,000 clones, 85% to 90% seen once; the top ten hold roughly 1.3%. The sample taken for sequencing was PBMCs. All receptors derive from a human donor in good health.

The chain recombines TRBV15 with TRBJ2-2, with 7 nucleotides matching TRBD2. The V gene end was trimmed by 3 bases and the J gene end by 5 bases; junction bases not matched to a gene: 6. This CDR3 region has 15 residues. Looked up from germline, CDR1 is LNHNV and CDR2 is YYDKDF (reference sequence). CDR3 protein: CATSRTASGTGELFF. The CDR3 region has the DNA TGTGCCACCAGCAGGACGGCTAGCGGAACCGGGGAGCTGTTTTTT. The entire variable domain, with the rest obtained from reference TRBV15 and TRBJ2-2, is as follows: DAMVIQNPRYQVTQFGKPVTLSCSQTLNHNVMYWYQQKSSQAPKLLFHYYDKDFNNEADTPDNFQSRRPNTSFCFLDIRSPGLGDTAMYLCATSRTASGTGELFFGEGSRLTVL.

This clone was counted between two and nine times. CDR3 nucleotides: TGTGCCAGTAGTATGCGCTGGAGGCTGGAGACCCAGTACTTC. Protein product: CASSMRWRLETQYF. The V call is TRBV19, the J call TRBJ2-5, with a tentative D call TRBD2 (5 bases). The CDR3 has 14 amino acids. Germline-derived CDR1 and CDR2 are LNHDA and SQIVND (reference sequence). The ends were cut back, 3 bases at V and 5 bases at J, with 13 bases in the middle.

The chain links TRBV5-1 to TRBJ2-2, with TRBD1 matching 7 bases. The junction had 10 bases not matched to a gene; V was cut back by 2 bases and J by 0 bases. Looked up from germline, CDR1 is SGHRS and CDR2 is YFSETQ. This CDR3 region has 18 residues. In DNA form, the CDR3 reads TGCGCCAGCAGCTTCCCGACAGGGCAGCCAACGAACACCGGGGAGCTGTTTTTT. This encodes CASSFPTGQPTNTGELFF.

The chain has TRBV5-5 and TRBJ2-7; 9 bases map to TRBD1. J lost 3 bases, V lost 0 bases, and 7 bases had no gene match. CDR1 SGHKS and CDR2 YYEKEE come from the germline V gene (reference sequence). The CDR3 loop spans 16 amino acids. CDR3 loop: CASSLDSGTGFYEQYF. The CDR3 DNA follows: TGTGCCAGCAGCTTGGACTCCGGGACAGGGTTCTACGAGCAGTACTTC.

The chain's CDR3 is CAASRGSGNTIYF. The CDR3 nucleotides read TGTGCCGCCAGCAGGGGTTCTGGAAACACCATATATTTT. The genes are TRBV10-3 and TRBJ1-3; perhaps TRBD1 as D (6 bases). Trimming pared 11 bases from V and 1 base from J, leaving 12 bases between. This CDR3 is built from 13 residues. CDR1 is ENHRY and CDR2 is SYGVKD in the germline V gene.

This clone was seen once. This sequence joins TRBV5-1 and TRBJ1-2, with TRBD1 matching over 7 bases. CDR3 length: 14 residues. V lost 4 bases and J lost 3; bases outside the gene matches: 6. CDR1 is SGHRS, CDR2 YFSETQ, per germline. This CDR3 is CASSSTGVDYGYTF. CDR3 nucleotides: TGCGCCAGCAGCAGTACAGGGGTGGACTATGGCTACACCTTC.

V gene TRBV19 combines with J gene TRBJ1-3; D is possibly TRBD1 (5 bases). Trimming shortened V by 0 bases and J by 9 bases, and 6 bases separated the two germline ends. CDR3 length equals 12 residues. The V gene's germline CDR1 is LNHDA and CDR2 SQIVND (reference sequence). The chain's CDR3 is CASSIETGTIYF. CDR3 bases: TGTGCCAGTAGTATAGAAACAGGCACCATATATTTT.

V gene TRBV9 combines with J gene TRBJ2-1, with TRBD1 matching 9 bases. Germline-derived CDR1 and CDR2 are SGDLS and YYNGEE. J gave up 5 bases and V 6 bases, and 15 bases lay outside the gene matches. The CDR3 spans 17 residues. The CDR3 region has the DNA TGTGCCAGCACCTCACCCAGGGGGGACAGGGCTAACAATGAGCAGTTCTTC. It encodes CASTSPRGDRANNEQFF.

The CDR3 region is CASSPVAGAGEQYF. The CDR3 bases are TGTGCCAGCAGCCCAGTAGCGGGAGCGGGAGAGCAGTACTTC. The V and J genes are TRBV11-3 and TRBJ2-7; 9 bases are shared with TRBD2. V was pared by 5 bases and J by 7 bases, with 9 bases of the junction left unmatched. This CDR3 is built from 14 residues. Germline V gene lookup returns CDR1 SGHNT and CDR2 YENEEA.

The V call is TRBV5-6, the J call TRBJ2-3, with TRBD2 matching over 10 bases. V lost 2 bases and J lost 4; bases outside the gene matches: 4. The CDR3 covers 15 residues. CDR1 SGHDT and CDR2 YYEEEE come from the germline V gene. The CDR3 here is CASSFSGRRADTQYF. In nucleotides, the CDR3 is TGTGCCAGCAGCTTTAGCGGGAGGAGGGCAGATACGCAGTATTTT.

The sample holds one count of this clone. V and J are TRBV19 and TRBJ2-1; D ambiguous. V lost 10 bases and J 9 bases, leaving 25 bases between the germline ends. The CDR3 is made up of 15 amino acids. The germline gives CDR1 LNHDA, CDR2 SQIVND (reference sequence). The CDR3 DNA is TGTGCCACCTCGACCCGTGGTCTAGTTGCTGGTGAGCAGTTCTTC. Translation gives CATSTRGLVAGEQFF. Drawing the rest from reference TRBV19 and TRBJ2-1, the complete variable domain is DGGITQSPKYLFRKEGQNVTLSCEQNLNHDAMYWYRQDPGQGLRLIYYSQIVNDFQKGDIAEGYSVSREKKESFPLTVTSAQKNPTAFYLCATSTRGLVAGEQFFGPGTRLTVL.

The chain employs TRBV7-3 and TRBJ2-1, with D possibly TRBD1 on 6 matching bases. The germline V gene has CDR1 SGHTA and CDR2 FQGTGA. V dropped 5 bases and J dropped 1 base, with 12 bases sitting between them. The CDR3 totals 15 residues. CDR3 DNA: TGTGCCAGCAGCCCAGACAGGAGATCCTACAATGAGCAGTTCTTC. Its protein product is CASSPDRRSYNEQFF.

The chain employs TRBV5-4 and TRBJ2-7; 12 bases fit TRBD2. Germline V gene data show CDR1 as SGHNT and CDR2 as YYREEE (reference sequence). The CDR3 length is 15 residues. V shed 4 bases and J 2 bases; nucleotides not matched to a gene: 4. The CDR3 spells CASSTPSGRAYEQYF. CDR3 sequence (DNA): TGTGCCAGCAGCACACCTAGCGGGAGGGCCTACGAGCAGTACTTC.

The V gene is TRBV10-3, the J gene TRBJ1-3; D ambiguous. CDR3 size: 14 residues. The V gene's germline CDR1 is ENHRY and CDR2 SYGVKD. Trimming removed 6 bases from V and 0 bases from J, with 9 bases in between. The CDR3 region is CAIRHESSGNTIYF. DNA for the CDR3: TGTGCCATCAGGCACGAGAGCTCTGGAAACACCATATATTTT.